This T cell receptor (beta chain) was sequenced for a study of beta chain features in type 1 diabetes. About the research overall: Cell yields, age and gender were similar between patients and healthy donors. Analysis included over 100,000,000 sorted cells drawn from all samples.

Since all of the isolated RNA was reverse transcribed, expressed TCRB transcripts were what got sequenced. Data came from immunoSEQ multiplex PCR; TCRdb stores just in-frame clones and leaves some out. The data hold roughly 330,000 clones, with around an eighth observed a single time. The germline V gene has CDR1 SQVTM and CDR2 ANQGSEA. This CDR3 spans 13 amino acids. With 6 bases removed from V and 4 bases from J, the gap between germline ends came to 15 bases. In the case of this clone: Its antigen is unidentified.

Study-wide results and limits: Within each of all four CD4+ subsets, Type 1 diabetes patients had TCRB CDR3s that were moderately but significantly shorter. The similarity of naive, central memory and Treg TCRB repertoires appeared greater among patients than among healthy donors.

The sequenced sample consisted of naive CD4+ T cells from blood. This clonotype was sampled from a woman aged 18-30 years with type 1 diabetes. This chain joins TRBV29-1 and TRBJ1-1; D ambiguous. As DNA, the CDR3 is TGCAGCGTCCTCCTCGTGCGTGGCACTGAAGCTTTCTTT. Its translation is CSVLLVRGTEAFF. Drawing the rest from reference TRBV29-1 and TRBJ1-1, the complete variable domain is SAVISQKPSRDICQRGTSLTIQCQVDSQVTMMFWYRQQPGQSLTLIATANQGSEATYESGFVIDKFPISRPNLTFSTLTVSNMSPEDSSIYLCSVLLVRGTEAFFGQGTRLTVV.